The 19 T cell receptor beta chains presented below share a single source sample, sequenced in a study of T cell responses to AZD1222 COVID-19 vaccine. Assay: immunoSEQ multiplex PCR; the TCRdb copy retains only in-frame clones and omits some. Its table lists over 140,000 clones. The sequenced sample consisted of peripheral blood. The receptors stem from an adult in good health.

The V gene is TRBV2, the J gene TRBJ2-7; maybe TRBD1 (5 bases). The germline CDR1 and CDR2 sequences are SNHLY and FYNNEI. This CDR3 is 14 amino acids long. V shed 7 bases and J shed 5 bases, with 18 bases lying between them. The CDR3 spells CASKRTGRLDEQYF. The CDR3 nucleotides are TGTGCCAGCAAGCGCACAGGTCGGTTGGACGAGCAGTACTTC.

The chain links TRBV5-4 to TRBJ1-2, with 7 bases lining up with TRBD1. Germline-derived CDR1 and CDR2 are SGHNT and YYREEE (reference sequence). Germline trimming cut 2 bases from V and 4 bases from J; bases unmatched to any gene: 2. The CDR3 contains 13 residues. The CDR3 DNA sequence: TGTGCCAGCAGCTTTAGGGGGCCCTATGGCTACACCTTC. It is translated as CASSFRGPYGYTF.

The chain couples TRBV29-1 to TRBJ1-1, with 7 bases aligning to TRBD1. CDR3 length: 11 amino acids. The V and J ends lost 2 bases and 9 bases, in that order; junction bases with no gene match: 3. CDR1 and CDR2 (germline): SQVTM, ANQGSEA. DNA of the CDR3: TGCAGCGTTGAACCGACAGGGAAAGCTTTCTTT. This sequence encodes CSVEPTGKAFF.

The CDR3 DNA is TGTGCCAGCAGTTTGGGTCAGGTCTATGGCTACACCTTC. Its protein is CASSLGQVYGYTF. V is TRBV28 and J is TRBJ1-2; D ambiguous. Trimming removed 3 bases at V and 4 bases at J, with 9 bases between. The V gene's germline CDR1 is MDHEN and CDR2 SYDVKM. The CDR3 consists of 13 residues.

CDR3 sequence reads: CASSLEASSNSPLHF. CDR3 sequence (DNA): TGTGCCAGCAGCTTAGAGGCCAGTTCTAATTCACCCCTCCACTTT. This chain links TRBV7-2 with TRBJ1-6; D unresolved. Germline loops: CDR1 SGHTA, CDR2 FQGNSA. This CDR3 spans 15 amino acids. V dropped 1 base and J dropped 6 bases, with 10 bases sitting between them.

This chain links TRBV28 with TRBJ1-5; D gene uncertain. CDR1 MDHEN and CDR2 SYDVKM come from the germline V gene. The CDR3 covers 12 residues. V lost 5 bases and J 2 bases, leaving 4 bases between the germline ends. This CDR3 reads CASSRGNQPQHF. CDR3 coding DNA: TGTGCCAGCAGTCGTGGCAATCAGCCCCAGCATTTT.

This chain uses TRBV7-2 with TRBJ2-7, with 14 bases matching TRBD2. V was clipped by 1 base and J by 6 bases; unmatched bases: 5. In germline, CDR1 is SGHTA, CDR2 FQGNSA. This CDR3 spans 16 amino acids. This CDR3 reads CASSLVPGLAGAEQYF. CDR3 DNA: TGTGCCAGCAGCTTAGTACCGGGACTAGCGGGGGCCGAGCAGTACTTC.

The DNA of the CDR3 is TGTGCCAGCAGCTTAGTTGCAGATACGCAGTATTTT. This encodes CASSLVADTQYF. The chain is built from TRBV11-3 and TRBJ2-3; D remains ambiguous. Trimming stripped 1 base from V and 4 bases from J, with 3 bases between. This CDR3 is built from 12 residues. Looked up from germline, CDR1 is SGHNT and CDR2 is YENEEA.

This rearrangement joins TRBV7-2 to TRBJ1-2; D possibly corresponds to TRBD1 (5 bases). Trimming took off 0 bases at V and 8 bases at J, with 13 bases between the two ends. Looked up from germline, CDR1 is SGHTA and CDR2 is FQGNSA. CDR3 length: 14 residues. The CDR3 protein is CASSLAGLGYGYTF. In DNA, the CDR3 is TGTGCCAGCAGCTTAGCGGGGCTAGGTTACGGCTACACCTTC.

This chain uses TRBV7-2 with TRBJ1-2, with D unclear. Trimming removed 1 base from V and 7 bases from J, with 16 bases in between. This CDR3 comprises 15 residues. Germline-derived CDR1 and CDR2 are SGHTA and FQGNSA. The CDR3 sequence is CASSLVEVGNVGYTF. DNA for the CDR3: TGTGCCAGCAGCTTAGTGGAGGTGGGGAATGTTGGCTACACCTTC.

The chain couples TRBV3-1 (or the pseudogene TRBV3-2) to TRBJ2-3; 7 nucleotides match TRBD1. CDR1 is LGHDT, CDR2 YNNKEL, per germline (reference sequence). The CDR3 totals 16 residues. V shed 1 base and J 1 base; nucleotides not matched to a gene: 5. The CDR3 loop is CASSQGAGGGTDTQYF. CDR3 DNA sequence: TGTGCCAGCAGCCAAGGGGCAGGGGGTGGCACAGATACGCAGTATTTT.

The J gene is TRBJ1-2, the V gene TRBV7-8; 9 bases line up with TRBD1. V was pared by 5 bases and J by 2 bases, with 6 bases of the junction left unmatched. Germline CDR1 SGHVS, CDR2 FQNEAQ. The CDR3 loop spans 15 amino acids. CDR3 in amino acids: CASSPRTGVNYGYTF. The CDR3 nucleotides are TGTGCCAGCAGCCCCCGGACAGGGGTAAACTATGGCTACACCTTC. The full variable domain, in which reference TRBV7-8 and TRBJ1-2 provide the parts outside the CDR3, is GAGVSQSPRYKVAKRGQDVALRCDPISGHVSLFWYQQALGQGPEFLTYFQNEAQLDKSGLPSDRFFAERPEGSVSTLKIQRTQQEDSAVYLCASSPRTGVNYGYTFGSGTRLTVV.

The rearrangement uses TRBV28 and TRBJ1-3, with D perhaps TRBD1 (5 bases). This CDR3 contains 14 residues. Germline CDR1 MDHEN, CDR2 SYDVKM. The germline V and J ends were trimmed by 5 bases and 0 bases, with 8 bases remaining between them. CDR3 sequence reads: CASSRDYSGNTIYF. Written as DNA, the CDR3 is TGTGCCAGCAGTAGGGACTACTCTGGAAACACCATATATTTT.

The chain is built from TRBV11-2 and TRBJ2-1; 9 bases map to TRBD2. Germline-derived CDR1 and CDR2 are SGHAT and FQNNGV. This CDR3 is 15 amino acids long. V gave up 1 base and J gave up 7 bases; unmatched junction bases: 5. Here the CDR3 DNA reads TGTGCCAGCAGCTTAGGCAGCGGGGGGTTTAATGAGCAGTTCTTC. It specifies CASSLGSGGFNEQFF.

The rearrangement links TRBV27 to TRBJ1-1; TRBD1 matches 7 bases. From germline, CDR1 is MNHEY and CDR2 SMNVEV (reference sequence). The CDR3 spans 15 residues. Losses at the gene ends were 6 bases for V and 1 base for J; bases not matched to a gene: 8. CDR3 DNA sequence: TGTGCCAGCAGGGAGACAGGGAGTCGGAACACTGAAGCTTTCTTT. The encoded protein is CASRETGSRNTEAFF.

The DNA for the CDR3 is TGCGCCAGCAGCTTGGGGGCAGGGGGTAACACAGATACGCAGTATTTT. This translates into CASSLGAGGNTDTQYF. V and J are TRBV5-1 and TRBJ2-3; TRBD1 aligns across 7 bases. The germline CDR1 and CDR2 sequences are SGHRS and YFSETQ. V dropped 0 bases and J dropped 2; count of bases not matched to a gene: 6. The CDR3 sequence is 16 residues long. The full variable domain, its missing parts supplied by reference TRBV5-1 and TRBJ2-3, is KAGVTQTPRYLIKTRGQQVTLSCSPISGHRSVSWYQQTPGQGLQFLFEYFSETQRNKGNFPGRFSGRQFSNSRSEMNVSTLELGDSALYLCASSLGAGGNTDTQYFGPGTRLTVL.

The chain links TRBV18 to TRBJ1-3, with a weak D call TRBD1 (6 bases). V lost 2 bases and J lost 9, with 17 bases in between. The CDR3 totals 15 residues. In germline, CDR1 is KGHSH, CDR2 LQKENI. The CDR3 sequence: CASSPSGDIPSTIYF. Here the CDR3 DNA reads TGTGCCAGCTCACCATCCGGGGACATTCCCTCCACCATATATTTT.

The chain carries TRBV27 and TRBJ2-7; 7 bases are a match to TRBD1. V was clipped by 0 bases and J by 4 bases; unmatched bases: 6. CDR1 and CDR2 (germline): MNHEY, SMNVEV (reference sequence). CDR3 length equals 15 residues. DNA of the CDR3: TGTGCCAGCAGTTTATCCAGGACAGGAAAGTACGAGCAGTACTTC. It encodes CASSLSRTGKYEQYF.

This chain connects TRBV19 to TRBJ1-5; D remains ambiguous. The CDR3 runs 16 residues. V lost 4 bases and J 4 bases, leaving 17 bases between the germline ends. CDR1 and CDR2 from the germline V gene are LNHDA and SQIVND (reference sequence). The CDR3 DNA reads TGTGCCAGTAGTACGTCCTTACAGCTCCAGAATCAGCCCCAGCATTTT. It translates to CASSTSLQLQNQPQHF.